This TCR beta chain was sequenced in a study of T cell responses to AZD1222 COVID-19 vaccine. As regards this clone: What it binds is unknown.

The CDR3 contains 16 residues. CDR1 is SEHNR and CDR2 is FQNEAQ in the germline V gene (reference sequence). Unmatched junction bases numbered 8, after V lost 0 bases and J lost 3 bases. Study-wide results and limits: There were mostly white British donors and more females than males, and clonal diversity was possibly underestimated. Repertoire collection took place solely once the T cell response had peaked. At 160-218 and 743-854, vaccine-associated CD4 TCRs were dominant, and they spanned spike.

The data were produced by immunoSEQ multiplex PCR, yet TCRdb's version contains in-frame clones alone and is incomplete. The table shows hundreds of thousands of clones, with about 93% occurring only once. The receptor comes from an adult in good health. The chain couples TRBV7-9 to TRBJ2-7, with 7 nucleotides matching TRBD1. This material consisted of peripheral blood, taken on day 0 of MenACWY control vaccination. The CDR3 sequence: CASSLAWARGYYEQYF. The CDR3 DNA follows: TGTGCCAGCAGCTTAGCGTGGGCCAGGGGGTACTACGAGCAGTACTTC. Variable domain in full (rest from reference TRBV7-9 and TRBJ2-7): DTGVSQNPRHKITKRGQNVTFRCDPISEHNRLYWYRQTLGQGPEFLTYFQNEAQLEKSRLLSDRFSAERPKGSFSTLEIQRTEQGDSAMYLCASSLAWARGYYEQYFGPGTRLTVT.